Presented here are 4 T cell receptor beta chains from one specimen sequenced in a study of blood T cell repertoires in COVID-19 (TCRdb year 2020). The receptor library was made with the immunoSEQ multiplex PCR assay. TCRdb retrieved this table from immuneACCESS and kept in-frame rearrangements only. Not all clones are present; in checked studies, unresolved V genes account for under half, and no reason is known for the remainder. For this sample the table gives 160,000 or so clones, of which 65% to 90% were detected only once. The ten largest make up about 15% of the sample. Sequenced input: PBMCs or T cells enriched from blood (not recorded which). The receptors originated from a man aged 50 or older who had recovered from COVID-19.

This sequence joins TRBV6-5 and TRBJ1-3, with D possibly being TRBD1 (6 bases). V shed 4 bases and J shed 0 bases, with 13 bases lying between them. There are 16 residues in the CDR3. The germline gives CDR1 MNHEY, CDR2 SVGAGI. In DNA form, the CDR3 reads TGTGCCAGCAGTTTGGGACATTCTTTCTCTGGAAACACCATATATTTT. Protein product: CASSLGHSFSGNTIYF.

V and J are TRBV7-9 and TRBJ2-3; 7 nucleotides line up with TRBD1. CDR1 is SEHNR, CDR2 FQNEAQ, per germline (reference sequence). CDR3 length equals 14 residues. After removal of 3 bases from V and 4 bases from J, the junction contained 4 bases not matched to a gene. CDR3 DNA: TGTGCCAGCAGCTTGACGGACAGGTCAGATACGCAGTATTTT. This gives the protein CASSLTDRSDTQYF.

V and J are TRBV5-1 and TRBJ2-3, with 12 positions matching TRBD2. V trimming: 4 bases; J trimming: 6 bases; junction bases outside the gene matches: 6. Per germline, CDR1 SGHRS and CDR2 YFSETQ. CDR3 size: 15 residues. CDR3 sequence reads: CASSLTSGGFDTQYF. Written as DNA, the CDR3 is TGCGCCAGCAGCCTGACTAGCGGGGGATTTGATACGCAGTATTTT.

This clone appeared a single time. The chain joins TRBV7-8 to TRBJ2-7; 8 positions agree with TRBD2. CDR3 length equals 15 residues. V dropped 5 bases and J dropped 5; count of bases not matched to a gene: 11. The germline CDR1 and CDR2 sequences are SGHVS and FQNEAQ. CDR3 in amino acids: CASSTGGAGRHEQYF. DNA for the CDR3: TGTGCCAGCAGCACCGGGGGGGCAGGGCGGCACGAGCAGTACTTC.